This section outlines one T cell receptor (beta chain) sequence together with its context. These data originate in a study of patients and donors after allogeneic stem cell transplantation. CDR1 DFQATT and CDR2 SNEGSKA come from the germline V gene (reference sequence). CDR3 length: 14 amino acids. V was pared by 2 bases and J by 4 bases, with 3 bases of the junction left unmatched. Using its own MiXCR run on the RT-PCR reads, TCRdb lists one record per CDR3 protein. The sample consists of about a million distinct CDR3 sequences, roughly 18% of them appearing once. V is TRBV20-1 and J is TRBJ2-7; 12 bases line up with TRBD2. The source of this sequence is a human donor who was either an allogeneic HSCT recipient or a stem cell or donor lymphocyte infusion donor (not recorded which). It is not recorded whose cells these are; they may come from a transplant donor. What was sequenced was blood, either unsorted or a sorted T cell fraction (not recorded which). CDR3 DNA: TGCAGTGCTAGACGGACTAGCGGGATATACGAGCAGTACTTC. Its protein is CSARRTSGIYEQYF.